This T cell receptor beta chain originates from a study of cytomegalovirus exposure and HLA in healthy donors (dated by TCRdb to about 2017). About the study as a whole: An earlier analysis of a few hundred of the donors reported around 280 Gb of sequence data and approximately 120 million unique TCR beta sequences obtained from some 200 million T cells. Roughly 310 gigabases of sequencing data and around 87 million unique TCR sequences were included in an early release covering about 700 HLA-typed donors. Of the roughly 400 genotyped donors, about 80% fell in the genetic ancestry cluster associated with self-reported Caucasian donors. The aim of the study was to test whether cataloging public T cell receptors could identify signatures of past pathogen exposure. Using immunosequencing, the study profiled T cell repertoires from approximately 700 subjects and related those repertoires to cytomegalovirus serostatus. Besides the first cohort of 500 to 700 subjects, a separate validation cohort made up of over a hundred different subjects was used. To predict cytomegalovirus infection status, the study brought together high-throughput TCR immunosequencing, statistical association of individual TCRs with disease status, and machine learning. In a later analysis, previously published TCR beta repertoires from 500 to 750 donors were re-analyzed and high-resolution HLA genotyping was added so that TCR occurrence patterns could be studied. Rather than drawing on any new phenotypic data, the later analysis identified candidate immune exposures from TCR beta sequences and the way those sequences occurred across donors. To decide whether each TCR beta V gene segment behaved as functional or pseudogenic, an earlier analysis of 587 of the donors relied on high-throughput TCR beta sequencing. Donor age, sex, ethnicity and CMV serostatus were compiled alongside the repertoire data. A later genetic analysis took genome-wide SNP genotypes for about 65% of the 666 donors and used that subset as a discovery cohort. All discovery cohort repertoires had been generated using a single sequencing platform. HLA typing covered class I and class II loci at four-digit resolution. Typing coverage differed by locus: A, B, C, DRB1 and DQB1 were typed in roughly 629-630 donors, DQA1 in about 500, DPA1 in 600 to 610, and DPB1 in 450 to 490. Several DR-DQ haplotypes were treated as single units for association and clustering because of strong linkage in the cohort. Among about 390 genotyped donors of the cohort, an average of about 240,000 unique TCR beta nucleotide sequences were sequenced per donor, roughly a sixth of them non-productive.

Libraries were built with the immunoSEQ multiplex PCR assay. For the multiplex PCR, a mixture combining 60 forward primers for TCR Vbeta segments and 13 reverse primers for TCR Jbeta segments was used. Amplification of the CDR3 region of rearranged TCR beta genes was performed with a multiplex PCR assay on genomic DNA. Amplified TCR beta libraries were sequenced as 87-base-pair reads on the Illumina HiSeq System. In the source study's methods: A later analysis counted tens of millions of unique TCR beta chains across the roughly 700 repertoires, and about 10 million of these chains were shared by at least two donors. Raw reads were error-corrected and collapsed into unique sequences by a nearest-neighbor algorithm in which closely related sequences were merged to remove PCR and sequencing errors. CDR3 sequences were aligned to IMGT reference sequences to assign V, D and J gene segments. For a sequence to be retained, at least a six-nucleotide match to both a V gene segment and a J gene segment was required. Rearrangements were classified as productive when the CDR3 lacked stop codons and remained in frame with V and J, and all other rearrangements were classified as non-productive. Following IMGT convention, CDR3 was defined as the stretch from the second conserved V-encoded cysteine up to the conserved J-encoded phenylalanine. Sequences without an unambiguous match to a single V gene segment were excluded from the earlier analysis of approximately 600 of the donors. In an earlier analysis of approximately 550 of the donors, V segments were called functional above 56.7% productive rearrangements and were called segregating when the between-donor standard deviation exceeded 5%. A statistical classification framework was built for diagnosing cytomegalovirus status from the catalog of TCR beta chain sequences. V and J gene assignment, in a later analysis, came from comparing TCR nucleotide sequences with IMGT/GENE-DB human TR gene sequences. A later analysis assigned CDR3 sequences and most-parsimonious VDJ recombination scenarios with the TCRdist pipeline. In a later analysis, every TCR beta chain was defined by the combination of its CDR3 amino acid sequence and its V-gene family, and reads without a unique V-gene family were dropped. In a later analysis, fewer than 650 highly shared, low-generation-probability nucleotide sequences were removed to address suspected cross-contamination and a sequencing artifact. In a later analysis, a clonal expansion index was calculated for each public chain from normalized within-repertoire ranks of inferred template counts. A later analysis computed generation probabilities with a VDJ recombination model fitted to out-of-frame rearrangements, and checked the results against IGoR. A later analysis scored TCR-TCR, TCR-HLA and TCR-CMV co-occurrence with hypergeometric tests, applying a repertoire-size bias correction to TCR pairs. In a later analysis, false discovery rates were estimated by permuting HLA or CMV assignments 20 times. A later analysis grouped co-occurring TCRs with DBSCAN, adding TCRdist sequence similarity when clustering within HLA-allele-positive subsets. For co-occurrence clustering, repertoires with fewer than 30,000 or more than 120,000 public chains were excluded, along with about five repertoires with anomalous nucleotide sharing. TCRdb took over this immuneACCESS table, retaining in-frame rearrangements with V and J assigned. Such tables are incomplete; in checked studies, under half of the missing clones stem from an unresolved V gene, and the remainder is unexplained. Clone size and V and J calls were adopted from that table, with D and trimming inferred from the DNA. This sample has 120,000 to 150,000 clones in its table, and roughly 80% of those were observed once. The ten largest make up 13% of the sample.

The cohort consisted of 650 to 700 healthy bone marrow donors. At the time of sampling, every cohort member was nominally healthy, though immune exposures that went unrecorded were likely present. The donor was CMV seropositive and was included in the group of 250 to 350 seropositive cohort members. A peripheral blood sample was collected from each donor, and TCR beta sequencing was performed on peripheral blood mononuclear cells. Genomic DNA was extracted from the blood cell samples with the Qiagen DNeasy Blood Extraction Kit. Worth noting for this clone: Its target antigen remains unknown. Base-call qualities are not available, and no considerably larger clone is one nucleotide away.

Summary of the overall study and its limitations: In a later analysis, the rate of TCR association differed among HLA loci, with DRB1 alleles having the most associated TCRs and HLA-C alleles having the fewest. Most CMV-associated TCR beta chains appeared to be HLA-restricted in a later analysis, and the HLA associations seemed to be driven largely by CMV exposure. Immune exposure information for the cohort was limited to CMV serostatus. Broadly in line with IMGT annotations, most TCR beta V segments showed up in productive rearrangements about 87% or about 30% of the time in an earlier analysis of under 700 of the donors. The classifier was reported to diagnose cytomegalovirus status with high specificity and sensitivity in both the original and validation cohorts. Assigning TCR associations to individual alleles was difficult when HLA alleles, especially DR and DQ, strongly co-occurred. A later analysis associated about 17,000 TCR beta sequences with specific HLA alleles at a false discovery rate of 0.05. Across donors, most TCR sequences were observed very rarely, whereas some public TCRs were present in many individuals. V-gene and J-gene trimming of TCR beta chains was associated with a missense DCLRE1C variant in a later genetic analysis, and the association was replicated in an independent cohort. In a later analysis, HLA-associated TCR beta chains were found to be more clonally expanded and to have lower generation probabilities than equally common non-associated chains. Because some donors lacked HLA typing at each locus, the association tests relied only on the typed subset. In a later analysis, several top co-occurrence clusters were reported to appear linked to parvovirus B19, influenza, CMV and Epstein-Barr virus. In a later genetic analysis, fewer N-insertions in productive TCRs were reported among donors in an Asian-associated ancestry cluster than the 666-donor mean. A further reported finding was that TCR beta sequences accurately predicted the HLA-A and HLA-B alleles for most subjects in the first cohort. Sequencing depth was assumed to be roughly uniform across donors in the presence/absence analyses, though that assumption may not hold. A cluster of highly shared sequence variants was judged likely to be a technical artifact of the sequencing pipeline. A few of the identified cytomegalovirus-associated TCR beta chains were confirmed in vitro to be specific for cytomegalovirus antigens. Correlated functional status among segregating V segments might be attributable to linkage disequilibrium, but an unknown experimental factor could not be ruled out. The earlier analysis of about 600 of the donors excluded over 15 rarely observed V segments, including chromosome 9 orphons, because counts were too low. The 87-base-pair reads could not distinguish some IMGT-functional V segments, including TRBV6-2 and TRBV6-3, so those segments were excluded. The authors suggested that the approach could potentially be extended to other disease states and immunological phenotypes. The cohort was sequenced for TCR beta chains only, and without alpha or paired-chain data the features that could be detected were limited. The study listed 150 to 200 TCR beta chains as associated with cytomegalovirus.

The CDR3 covers 18 residues, taking in both the cysteine and the phenylalanine. Of all the DNA, just the CDR3 is kept, 54 bases in frame from base 1. Deletion took 3 bases off V and 0 bases off J, with a span of 20 bases between the germline ends. As encoded in the germline V gene, CDR1 is KGHSH while CDR2 is LQKENI. This chain is built from TRBV18 and TRBJ1-1; a tentative D match to TRBD1 spans 5 bases. Sequences were obtained from PBMCs. This sequence originates from a man aged 35 to 55 in good health and CMV-seropositive. In nucleotide form, the sequence is TGTGCCAGCTCACCCTCGGGGTCGGGGGGAACTATGAACACTGAAGCTTTCTTT. Translated, it gives CASSPSGSGGTMNTEAFF.